These 17 T cell receptor beta chains share one sample of origin, sequenced in a study of blood T cell repertoires in COVID-19. Some clones are missing from TCRdb's copy, which holds only in-frame ones; the method was immunoSEQ multiplex PCR. Counted here are tens of thousands of clones, roughly 90% occurring once; the ten biggest clones make up approximately 15%. Source material: peripheral blood. These receptors all stem from a woman older than 75 with active or convalescent COVID-19.

This clone was seen just once. The chain links TRBV7-9 to TRBJ1-1, with D possibly TRBD1 on 5 matching bases. CDR1 SEHNR and CDR2 FQNEAQ come from the germline V gene (reference sequence). The CDR3 has 16 residues. V dropped 1 base and J dropped 4 bases, with 16 bases sitting between them. This chain's CDR3 is CASSLVAGPGGTEAFF. In nucleotides, the CDR3 is TGTGCCAGCAGCTTAGTGGCAGGACCGGGGGGCACTGAAGCTTTCTTT.

The chain links TRBV4-1 to TRBJ1-5; 7 bases fit TRBD1. Trimming removed 4 bases from V and 4 bases from J; junction bases left unmatched: 10. The CDR3 runs 16 residues. Germline V gene sequence: CDR1 MGHRA, CDR2 YSYEKL. DNA for the CDR3: TGCGCCAGCAGCCTCCGACTGGGACAGTCAAATCAGCCCCAGCATTTT. It codes for CASSLRLGQSNQPQHF.

The CDR3 loop is CASSGLAGAKTTGELFF. CDR3 nucleotide sequence: TGCGCCAGCAGTGGTCTAGCGGGGGCCAAAACAACCGGGGAGCTGTTTTTT. The rearrangement uses TRBV10-2 and TRBJ2-2; 10 bases map to TRBD2. CDR1 WSHSY and CDR2 SAAADI come from the germline V gene. The CDR3 is 17 residues long. V gave up 4 bases and J gave up 5 bases; unmatched junction bases: 10.

CDR3 DNA sequence: TGTGCCAGCAGTTTATTCGGGGGGAGGGCTTTCTTT. Translated: CASSLFGGRAFF. This sequence joins TRBV28 and TRBJ1-1; D possibly corresponds to TRBD1 (5 bases). Deletions cut 1 base from V and 11 bases from J, with 11 bases between. This CDR3 has 12 amino acids. Germline V gene data show CDR1 as MDHEN and CDR2 as SYDVKM. The whole variable domain, filled in from reference TRBV28 and TRBJ1-1, reads DVKVTQSSRYLVKRTGEKVFLECVQDMDHENMFWYRQDPGLGLRLIYFSYDVKMKEKGDIPEGYSVSREKKERFSLILESASTNQTSMYLCASSLFGGRAFFGQGTRLTVV.

V is TRBV2 and J is TRBJ1-1; TRBD1 matches at 9 bases. Germline V gene sequence: CDR1 SNHLY, CDR2 FYNNEI. Germline trimming cut 4 bases from V and 1 base from J; bases unmatched to any gene: 7. CDR3 length equals 16 residues. CDR3 amino acids: CASSGGGQGWNTEAFF. The DNA for the CDR3 is TGTGCCAGCAGTGGAGGGGGACAGGGTTGGAACACTGAAGCTTTCTTT.

The genes are TRBV6-2 or TRBV6-3 and TRBJ2-1; 9 bases map to TRBD2. The V segment lost 2 bases and the J segment 5 bases; nucleotides outside the gene matches: 16. The CDR3 has 19 amino acids. Germline CDR1 MNHEY, CDR2 SVGEGT. The CDR3 DNA is TGTGCCAGCAGTTACGAACAGGGCCTAGGCGGGGGGGCTGACAATGAGCAGTTCTTC. Translating gives CASSYEQGLGGGADNEQFF.

The rearrangement joins TRBV18 to TRBJ2-5, with a possible D match to TRBD1 (5 bases). V dropped 6 bases and J dropped 3 bases, with 17 bases sitting between them. This CDR3 region has 15 residues. Germline lookup yields CDR1 KGHSH and CDR2 LQKENI. The CDR3 sequence is CASSSVVRGEETQYF. The CDR3 coding sequence is TGTGCCAGCTCCTCAGTGGTTAGGGGCGAAGAGACCCAGTACTTC.

The CDR3 spells CASSSMDRIKSGNTIYF. The DNA of the CDR3 is TGTGCCAGCAGCTCCATGGACAGGATAAAATCTGGAAACACCATATATTTT. The chain couples TRBV11-3 to TRBJ1-3, with 7 bases lining up with TRBD1. The trim removed 4 bases at V and 1 base at J, leaving 10 bases unmatched. The CDR3 has 17 residues. Germline CDR1 SGHNT, CDR2 YENEEA.

The V call is TRBV10-2, the J call TRBJ2-7; 7 nucleotides line up with TRBD2. This CDR3 is 14 amino acids long. V was clipped by 4 bases and J by 1 base; unmatched bases: 4. Per germline, CDR1 WSHSY and CDR2 SAAADI. The CDR3 here is CASSAERDSYEQYF. In DNA form, the CDR3 reads TGCGCCAGCAGTGCCGAGCGGGATTCCTACGAGCAGTACTTC.

The chain uses TRBV28 and TRBJ1-1; no clear D gene. This CDR3 has 20 amino acids. The V end was cut by 5 bases, the J end by 1 base, with 29 bases between. Germline V gene lookup returns CDR1 MDHEN and CDR2 SYDVKM. The CDR3 nucleotides read TGTGCCAGCAGTAGCCCGAGAAGGGTGTCGGGGTGGAGCTCGAACACTGAAGCTTTCTTT. The encoded protein is CASSSPRRVSGWSSNTEAFF. The full variable domain, with the rest looked up from reference TRBV28 and TRBJ1-1, is DVKVTQSSRYLVKRTGEKVFLECVQDMDHENMFWYRQDPGLGLRLIYFSYDVKMKEKGDIPEGYSVSREKKERFSLILESASTNQTSMYLCASSSPRRVSGWSSNTEAFFGQGTRLTVV.

The chain combines TRBV27 with TRBJ1-2; TRBD1 matches 11 bases. Germline assignment: CDR1 MNHEY and CDR2 SMNVEV (reference sequence). The CDR3 totals 16 residues. V trimming: 5 bases; J trimming: 8 bases; junction bases outside the gene matches: 13. CDR3 in amino acids: CASSLAGQGARGGYTF. The DNA for the CDR3 is TGTGCCAGCAGTCTTGCCGGACAGGGGGCGCGAGGGGGCTACACCTTC.

This chain links TRBV5-6 with TRBJ1-2; D possibly corresponds to TRBD1 (5 bases). The CDR3 spans 15 residues. V lost 0 bases and J lost 6, with 15 bases in between. Germline CDR1 SGHDT, CDR2 YYEEEE. This chain's CDR3 is CASSLEAGGPNGYTF. For the CDR3, the DNA is TGTGCCAGCAGCTTGGAGGCCGGGGGACCTAATGGCTACACCTTC.

The genes are TRBV3-1 (or the pseudogene TRBV3-2) and TRBJ1-5; D is possibly TRBD1 (5 bases). Per the germline V gene, CDR1 is LGHDT and CDR2 is YNNKEL (reference sequence). Trimming took off 1 base at V and 4 bases at J, with 14 bases between the two ends. This CDR3 comprises 16 residues. The CDR3 region has the DNA TGTGCCAGCAGCCAAGGGGGCGGGGTACGAAATCAGCCCCAGCATTTT. Translating gives CASSQGGGVRNQPQHF.

The rearrangement joins TRBV24-1 to TRBJ2-5; TRBD2 matches 8 bases. CDR1 and CDR2 from the germline V gene are KGHDR and SFDVKD. Trimming cost V 0 bases and J 7 bases; bases outside gene matches: 12. The CDR3 has 17 residues. CDR3 in DNA: TGTGCCACCAGTGATTTGCGAGGTAGCGGGGACCCAGGGACCCAGTACTTC. Translated: CATSDLRGSGDPGTQYF.

The chain employs TRBV11-3 and TRBJ1-1; D may be TRBD1 (5 bases). CDR1 SGHNT and CDR2 YENEEA come from the germline V gene. This CDR3 contains 15 residues. V lost 5 bases and J lost 1, with 14 bases in between. For the CDR3, the DNA is TGTGCCAGCAGCCCTGGGGGGTCTGGGAACACTGAAGCTTTCTTT. Translation: CASSPGGSGNTEAFF.

The V and J genes are TRBV19 and TRBJ2-5; D is unclear. CDR1 and CDR2 from the germline V gene are LNHDA and SQIVND (reference sequence). V lost 0 bases to trimming and J lost 2 bases, with 10 bases between them. The CDR3 has 15 residues. CDR3 sequence reads: CASSIDTQNQETQYF. CDR3 in DNA: TGTGCCAGTAGTATAGATACCCAGAATCAAGAGACCCAGTACTTC.

The chain has TRBV7-3 and TRBJ2-5; tentative D call: TRBD2 (7 bases). The CDR3 sequence is 15 residues long. Germline V gene data show CDR1 as SGHTA and CDR2 as FQGTGA. V lost 2 bases to trimming and J lost 4 bases, with 14 bases between them. The CDR3 DNA reads as TGTGCCAGCAGCTTACTCGGGGGGCCTCTAGAGACCCAGTACTTC. Translating gives CASSLLGGPLETQYF. Using reference TRBV7-3 and TRBJ2-5 for the parts outside the CDR3, the full variable domain is GAGVSQTPSNKVTEKGKYVELRCDPISGHTALYWYRQSLGQGPEFLIYFQGTGAADDSGLPNDRFFAVRPEGSVSTLKIQRTERGDSAVYLCASSLLGGPLETQYFGPGTRLLVL.